The 15 T cell receptor beta chains given below trace back to one sample, sequenced in a study of shared clonotypes between healthy human individuals. The assay was immunoSEQ multiplex PCR, and TCRdb's table has in-frame clones only and misses some. The table has approximately 2,000,000 clones, just under 95% seen once. The naive CD8 subset, CD45RO-negative cells positively selected for CCR7, excluded terminally differentiated effector memory CD45RA+ cells. Sequencing was performed on naive CD8+ T cells from PBMCs. Source of these receptors: a man younger than 30 in good health. Some clones in this sample may be carry-over from other donors' samples.

The chain combines TRBV28 with TRBJ1-2; D unclear. The V gene's germline CDR1 is MDHEN and CDR2 SYDVKM. The CDR3 covers 17 residues. V was clipped by 7 bases and J by 5 bases, with 26 bases between them. This CDR3 is CASNTPAVDEGPYGYTF. Here the CDR3 DNA reads TGTGCCAGCAACACCCCGGCTGTCGATGAGGGTCCTTATGGCTACACCTTC.

The chain links TRBV7-8 to TRBJ2-1; D could derive from TRBD1 or TRBD2 (5 bases each). CDR1 SGHVS and CDR2 FQNEAQ come from the germline V gene. The V and J ends lost 6 bases and 5 bases respectively, with 17 bases between them. The CDR3 length is 15 residues. CDR3 in amino acids: CASSSGTAIHNEQFF. DNA of the CDR3: TGTGCCAGCAGTTCCGGGACGGCCATCCACAATGAGCAGTTCTTC. Looking up the rest from reference TRBV7-8 and TRBJ2-1 gives the full variable domain: GAGVSQSPRYKVAKRGQDVALRCDPISGHVSLFWYQQALGQGPEFLTYFQNEAQLDKSGLPSDRFFAERPEGSVSTLKIQRTQQEDSAVYLCASSSGTAIHNEQFFGPGTRLTVL.

Comment on this clone: The same CDR3 can be traced to other DNA sequences in this sample. This sequence joins TRBV27 and TRBJ1-5; TRBD1 matches at 9 bases. The length of the CDR3 is 14 residues. Per the germline V gene, CDR1 is MNHEY and CDR2 is SMNVEV (reference sequence). The V gene end was trimmed by 5 bases and the J gene end by 6 bases; junction bases not matched to a gene: 5. Written as DNA, the CDR3 is TGTGCCAGCAGTCTACGACAGGGGGGTCAGCCCCAGCATTTT. Its translation is CASSLRQGGQPQHF.

V gene TRBV7-8 combines with J gene TRBJ2-7; D perhaps matches TRBD2 (7 bases). This CDR3 contains 15 residues. The germline CDR1 and CDR2 sequences are SGHVS and FQNEAQ. V lost 4 bases and J lost 6, with 19 bases in between. CDR3 sequence reads: CASSSGGGLVREQYF. In nucleotides, the CDR3 is TGTGCCAGCAGCTCGGGGGGCGGGCTTGTCCGCGAGCAGTACTTC.

In its sample, this clone was seen once. The rearrangement links TRBV6-6 to TRBJ1-4; D is undetermined. The CDR3 consists of 13 residues. Looked up from germline, CDR1 is MNHNY and CDR2 is SVGAGI (reference sequence). Trimming removed 8 bases from V and 2 bases from J, with 9 bases in between. DNA of the CDR3: TGTGCCAGCGCGCCGGGCACTAATGAAAAACTGTTTTTT. This gives the protein CASAPGTNEKLFF.

The chain combines TRBV27 with TRBJ2-7; the D gene could be TRBD1 or TRBD2 (5 bases each). This CDR3 is 14 amino acids long. Per germline, CDR1 MNHEY and CDR2 SMNVEV (reference sequence). Trimming shortened V by 5 bases and J by 2 bases, and 13 bases separated the two germline ends. The CDR3: CASSLGWGTYEQYF. The CDR3 bases are TGTGCCAGCAGTCTGGGGTGGGGGACCTACGAGCAGTACTTC.

This chain uses TRBV25-1 with TRBJ2-5; D might be TRBD2 (5 bases). This CDR3 is 15 amino acids long. The germline CDR1 and CDR2 sequences are MGHDK and SYGVNS. Between the trimmed V and J ends, which lost 2 bases and 4 bases, there was a span of 14 bases. CDR3 sequence reads: CASSETAREGETQYF. DNA of the CDR3: TGTGCCAGCAGTGAAACCGCGAGGGAAGGAGAGACCCAGTACTTC.

This chain connects TRBV27 to TRBJ2-5; 11 nucleotides agree with TRBD2. Germline loops: CDR1 MNHEY, CDR2 SMNVEV (reference sequence). Germline trimming cut 6 bases from V and 4 bases from J; bases unmatched to any gene: 4. The CDR3 contains 14 residues. CDR3 residues: CASRLAGGPETQYF. The DNA of the CDR3 is TGTGCCAGCAGATTAGCGGGAGGGCCAGAGACCCAGTACTTC.

The gene calls are TRBV6-6 and TRBJ2-7; 9 nucleotides agree with TRBD1. Germline V lookup: CDR1 MNHNY, CDR2 SVGAGI (reference sequence). The CDR3 sequence is 16 residues long. After removal of 6 bases from V and 3 bases from J, the junction contained 12 bases not matched to a gene. This CDR3 reads CASSKTRDRDLYEQYF. CDR3 nucleotides: TGTGCCAGCAGCAAGACCAGGGACAGGGATCTCTACGAGCAGTACTTC.

This clone was detected once. J is TRBJ2-2 and V is TRBV7-9; D might be TRBD1 or TRBD2, each matching 5 bases. CDR3 length equals 16 residues. V lost 7 bases to trimming and J lost 2 bases, with 17 bases between them. In germline, CDR1 is SEHNR, CDR2 FQNEAQ (reference sequence). DNA of the CDR3: TGTGCCAGCACCGACAGAAGGGACCAAAACACCGGGGAGCTGTTTTTT. This sequence encodes CASTDRRDQNTGELFF. The variable domain in full, completed from reference TRBV7-9 and TRBJ2-2, reads DTGVSQNPRHKITKRGQNVTFRCDPISEHNRLYWYRQTLGQGPEFLTYFQNEAQLEKSRLLSDRFSAERPKGSFSTLEIQRTEQGDSAMYLCASTDRRDQNTGELFFGEGSRLTVL.

The chain couples TRBV28 to TRBJ2-1; 8 positions agree with TRBD1. This CDR3 has 16 amino acids. The V gene's germline CDR1 is MDHEN and CDR2 SYDVKM. Germline trimming cut 4 bases from V and 3 bases from J; bases unmatched to any gene: 8. The CDR3 DNA sequence: TGTGCCAGCAGTTCTCGGACAGGGCCCATCTACAATGAGCAGTTCTTC. It codes for CASSSRTGPIYNEQFF.

The chain links TRBV7-6 to TRBJ2-7; D unresolved. Germline V gene sequence: CDR1 SGHVS, CDR2 FNYEAQ. This CDR3 spans 16 amino acids. V lost 1 base and J 3 bases, leaving 16 bases between the germline ends. The CDR3 DNA follows: TGTGCCAGCAGCTTAGAGGCTAATGGGCTCCTCTACGAGCAGTACTTC. Translating it yields CASSLEANGLLYEQYF.

V gene TRBV27 combines with J gene TRBJ2-1; 8 bases match TRBD1. The CDR3 has 15 amino acids. The trim removed 0 bases at V and 7 bases at J, leaving 5 bases unmatched. CDR1 and CDR2 (germline): MNHEY, SMNVEV (reference sequence). CDR3 protein: CASSLSIGDRNEQFF. Here the CDR3 DNA reads TGTGCCAGCAGTTTATCCATCGGGGACAGGAATGAGCAGTTCTTC.

The gene calls are TRBV7-2 and TRBJ2-1; D may be TRBD2 (7 bases). CDR3 length: 15 residues. Germline CDR1 SGHTA, CDR2 FQGNSA. Deletions cut 11 bases from V and 0 bases from J, with 17 bases between. In nucleotides, the CDR3 is TGTGCCTCCCGGGGGCGGGAGAGCTCCTACAATGAGCAGTTCTTC. It is translated as CASRGRESSYNEQFF.

This chain joins TRBV30 and TRBJ2-5; unclear D gene. The CDR3 extends over 15 amino acids. V was clipped by 3 bases and J by 4 bases, with 18 bases between them. Germline CDR1 GTSNPN, CDR2 SVGIG (reference sequence). CDR3 in DNA: TGTGCCTGGAGGTTCAAGGGAATGTACCGAGAGACCCAGTACTTC. Protein sequence: CAWRFKGMYRETQYF. The variable domain in full, with the rest retrieved from reference TRBV30 and TRBJ2-5, is SQTIHQWPATLVQPVGSPLSLECTVEGTSNPNLYWYRQAAGRGLQLLFYSVGIGQISSEVPQNLSASRPQDRQFILSSKKLLLSDSGFYLCAWRFKGMYRETQYFGPGTRLLVL.